A selection of T cell receptor beta chains follows, all from one sample in a study of T cells expressing NK-cell markers. TCRdb re-called the 5' RACE reads and gives one entry per CDR3 protein, without DNA. In total, the table holds 200,000 to 300,000 distinct CDR3 sequences. Specimen: blood T cells: a sorted CD56 or NKG2C T cell subset, CD4+ or CD8+ T cells, or bulk PBMC T cells (not recorded which). Source of these receptors: a woman aged 18 to 75 in good health. CDR3s include the opening cysteine and the closing phenylalanine or tryptophan.

J	V	CDR3
TRBJ2-1	TRBV12-3/TRBV12-4	CASSLREVGGGHNNEQFF
TRBJ2-5	TRBV5-6	CASSLGEAGGQAQYF
TRBJ1-3	TRBV7-2	CASSPTGLGDTIYF
TRBJ1-2	TRBV20-1	CSGTAVNYGYTF
TRBJ2-6	TRBV7-3	CASSPRSGANVLTF
TRBJ2-7	TRBV18	CASSRNKLAGATYEQYF
TRBJ2-1	TRBV12-3/TRBV12-4	CASSSPGQGALRANNEQFF
TRBJ2-5	TRBV7-2	CASSLIWLPETQYF
TRBJ2-5	TRBV5-1	CASSWLKQETQYF
TRBJ1-6	TRBV6-5	CASSSPDRGNSPLHF
TRBJ2-1	TRBV6-2/TRBV6-3	CASTNRGVTLYNEQFF
TRBJ1-1	TRBV6-1	CASSPRRGMYTEAFF
TRBJ2-2	TRBV27	CASSGSGGLYYSGELFF
TRBJ2-3	TRBV5-1	CASSLGHTQDTQYF
TRBJ1-3	TRBV12-3/TRBV12-4	CASSPPGQGSGNTIYF
TRBJ2-2	TRBV20-1	CSARPAVGTTGELFF
TRBJ1-5	TRBV4-3	CASSQDHTPSNQPQHF
TRBJ2-1	TRBV9	CASSVVGRGSYNEQFF
TRBJ2-7	TRBV7-8	CASGEQGFYEQYF
TRBJ2-3	TRBV9	CASSVEGGSVSTDTQYF
TRBJ1-5	TRBV11-2	CASSLDPLTTGSNQPQHF
TRBJ2-1	TRBV18	CASSPPSSGSIYNEQFF
TRBJ2-1	TRBV7-2	CASSTRPLGGDNEQFF
TRBJ2-6	TRBV12-3/TRBV12-4	CASRPLTGANVLTF
TRBJ2-3	TRBV9	CASSVGGGGRVTDTQYF
TRBJ2-3	TRBV7-2	CASSPPGTDVTDTQYF
TRBJ1-3	TRBV20-1	CSARVPGQGNTIYF
TRBJ2-4	TRBV5-1	CASSLEYQLDIQYF
TRBJ1-1	TRBV5-1	CASSKTEDTEAFF
TRBJ1-3	TRBV11-2	CASSPRDTIYF
TRBJ1-1	TRBV19	CASRGQGIAGTEAFF
TRBJ2-1	TRBV20-1	CSVLGDNEQFF
TRBJ2-3	TRBV25-1	CASSESGVTDTQYF
TRBJ2-7	TRBV7-9	CASSLTRSSYEQYF
TRBJ1-1	TRBV24-1	CATSDPTGMAFF
TRBJ2-7	TRBV20-1	CSARRTRSSYEQYF
TRBJ2-2	TRBV11-3	CASSLDTRRTGELFF